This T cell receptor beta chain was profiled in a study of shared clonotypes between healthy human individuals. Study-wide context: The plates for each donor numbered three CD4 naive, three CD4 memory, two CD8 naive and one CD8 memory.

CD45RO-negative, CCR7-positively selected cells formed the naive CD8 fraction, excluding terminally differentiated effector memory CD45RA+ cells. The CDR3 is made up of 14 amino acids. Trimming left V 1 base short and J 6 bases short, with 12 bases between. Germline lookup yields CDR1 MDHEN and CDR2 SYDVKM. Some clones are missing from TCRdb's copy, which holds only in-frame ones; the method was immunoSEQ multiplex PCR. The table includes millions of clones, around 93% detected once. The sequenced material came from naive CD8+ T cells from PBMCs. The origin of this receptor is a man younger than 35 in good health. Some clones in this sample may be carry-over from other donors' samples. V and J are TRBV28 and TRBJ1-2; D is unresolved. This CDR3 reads CASSLYVGVDGYTF. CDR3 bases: TGTGCCAGCAGTTTATATGTCGGGGTCGATGGCTACACCTTC.